Sequencing of this T cell receptor (beta chain) was carried out in a study of T cell clonotyping in hematopoietic cell transplantation. Overall study context: Cytoreduction preceded collection of pretransplant recipient samples.

The sample's time point: recipient sample about 28 days before transplant, after cytoreduction. This table comes from immunoSEQ multiplex PCR, and its TCRdb copy is limited to in-frame clones, with some not included. Of approximately 80,000 clones listed, about 95% are singletons. CDR1 and CDR2 (germline): SQVTM, ANQGSEA. The CDR3 is made up of 13 amino acids. V lost 5 bases and J lost 7; bases outside the gene matches: 10. This clonotype originated in a woman in her 50s with acute myeloid leukemia. Some clones in this sample may be carry-over from other donors' samples. V usage is TRBV29-1 and J usage is TRBJ1-2, with 7 bases fitting TRBD1. Material: peripheral blood mononuclear cells, obtained before stem cell transplant. CDR3 DNA sequence: TGCAGCGTTTGGGACAGCGTTTGGTCTGGCTACACCTTC. This codes for CSVWDSVWSGYTF. The variable domain in full, with the rest retrieved from reference TRBV29-1 and TRBJ1-2, is SAVISQKPSRDICQRGTSLTIQCQVDSQVTMMFWYRQQPGQSLTLIATANQGSEATYESGFVIDKFPISRPNLTFSTLTVSNMSPEDSSIYLCSVWDSVWSGYTFGSGTRLTVV.